The 21 T cell receptor beta chains below come from one sample, sequenced in a study of T-cell reconstitution after alpha-beta-depleted transplantation in children. TCRbeta library construction was performed incorporating unique molecular identifiers. One entry per CDR3 protein results from TCRdb running MiXCR on the PCR reads. The sample yields almost 250,000 distinct CDR3 sequences, about 23% seen once. The input for sequencing was PBMCs, taken before TCRalphabeta/CD19-depleted stem cell transplant. The receptor set was obtained from a girl aged 2 to 10 with Fanconi anemia, due to receive a stem cell transplant.

The sample holds many counts of this clonotype. In DNA form, the CDR3 reads TGCAGTGCTACCTACAGGGTGTCAGAACTGTTTTTT. Its translation is CSATYRVSELFF. This rearrangement joins TRBV20-1 to TRBJ1-4; tentatively, D is TRBD1 (6 bases). Germline loops: CDR1 DFQATT, CDR2 SNEGSKA (reference sequence). Trimming pared 4 bases from V and 12 bases from J, leaving 15 bases between. The CDR3 totals 12 residues.

The table lists this clonotype with many counts. The chain joins TRBV7-2 to TRBJ1-3; D not resolved. Trimming stripped 2 bases from V and 3 bases from J, with 8 bases between. Germline CDR1 SGHTA, CDR2 FQGNSA. This CDR3 is built from 14 residues. Here the CDR3 DNA reads TGTGCCAGCAGCTTAACACACGTTGGAAACACCATATATTTT. Its translation: CASSLTHVGNTIYF. The whole variable domain, filled in from reference TRBV7-2 and TRBJ1-3, reads GAGVSQSPSNKVTEKGKDVELRCDPISGHTALYWYRQSLGQGLEFLIYFQGNSAPDKSGLPSDRFSAERTGGSVSTLTIQRTQQEDSAVYLCASSLTHVGNTIYFGEGSWLTVV.

J is TRBJ1-1 and V is TRBV4-3, with D unresolved. Germline V CDR1 and CDR2: LGHNA, YSLEER. The CDR3 sequence is 15 residues long. V was pared by 0 bases and J by 3 bases, with 11 bases between. CDR3 sequence reads: CASSQESPYDTEAFF. As DNA, the CDR3 is TGCGCCAGCAGCCAAGAGTCTCCTTACGACACTGAAGCTTTCTTT.

V usage is TRBV15 and J usage is TRBJ1-4; D gene unclear. This CDR3 is 17 amino acids long. Trimming left V 0 bases short and J 5 bases short, with 16 bases between. The germline V gene has CDR1 LNHNV and CDR2 YYDKDF (reference sequence). In DNA form, the CDR3 reads TGTGCCACCAGCAGAGATAAAAGTCGAGCCGACAATGAAAAACTGTTTTTT. It specifies CATSRDKSRADNEKLFF.

This chain joins TRBV28 and TRBJ2-5, with 7 bases lining up with TRBD1. The V and J ends lost 6 bases and 4 bases, in that order; junction bases with no gene match: 5. This CDR3 region has 13 residues. CDR1 is MDHEN, CDR2 SYDVKM, per germline. CDR3 coding DNA: TGTGCCAGCAGAGATTACAGGGGAGAGACCCAGTACTTC. Its protein product is CASRDYRGETQYF.

This clonotype was seen repeatedly, ten times or more. The chain has TRBV24-1 and TRBJ2-2, with D unclear. Trimming removed 1 base at V and 5 bases at J, with 10 bases between. The CDR3 runs to 15 residues. CDR1 and CDR2 from the germline V gene are KGHDR and SFDVKD. CDR3 bases: TGTGCCACCAGTGATTTCCTTGGAAGTACCGGGGAGCTGTTTTTT. It translates to CATSDFLGSTGELFF.

This rearrangement joins TRBV10-3 to TRBJ2-3; D remains ambiguous. CDR1 and CDR2 from the germline V gene are ENHRY and SYGVKD. Trimming left V 2 bases short and J 9 bases short, with 6 bases between. The CDR3 is 11 amino acids. CDR3 DNA: TGTGCCATCAGTGAGATCGGCACGCAGTATTTT. Its translation: CAISEIGTQYF.

The CDR3 region is CASSETSVRYNEQFF. The CDR3 DNA reads TGTGCCAGCAGTGAGACTAGCGTCCGATACAATGAGCAGTTCTTC. The gene calls are TRBV2 and TRBJ2-1; 8 bases align to TRBD2. Per the germline V gene, CDR1 is SNHLY and CDR2 is FYNNEI. This CDR3 has 15 residues. V shed 3 bases, J shed 4 bases, and the junction held 5 bases outside the gene matches.

This clonotype was observed at least ten times. J is TRBJ1-1 and V is TRBV12-3 or TRBV12-4; 8 bases line up with TRBD1. This CDR3 spans 15 amino acids. J was trimmed by 6 bases and V by 3 bases; bases with no gene match: 9. The CDR3 loop is CASSLATGGRAEAFF. CDR3 DNA: TGTGCCAGCAGTTTGGCAACAGGGGGTAGAGCTGAAGCTTTCTTT.

The chain couples TRBV9 to TRBJ2-1; D ambiguous. Per the germline V gene, CDR1 is SGDLS and CDR2 is YYNGEE. This CDR3 contains 13 residues. Trimming stripped 0 bases from V and 8 bases from J, with 9 bases between. The CDR3 coding sequence is TGTGCCAGCAGCGTAGGTCCTCTCGATGAGCAGTTCTTC. It is translated as CASSVGPLDEQFF. The whole variable domain, remainder taken from reference TRBV9 and TRBJ2-1, is DSGVTQTPKHLITATGQRVTLRCSPRSGDLSVYWYQQSLDQGLQFLIQYYNGEERAKGNILERFSAQQFPDLHSELNLSSLELGDSALYFCASSVGPLDEQFFGPGTRLTVL.

This clonotype was seen many times. In nucleotides, the CDR3 is TGTGCCAGCAGCGTCCGGGACTCCTACAATGAGCAGTTCTTC. It yields the protein CASSVRDSYNEQFF. The chain recombines TRBV7-2 with TRBJ2-1, with TRBD2 as a possible D gene (5 bases). Germline V gene data show CDR1 as SGHTA and CDR2 as FQGNSA. V lost 5 bases and J 0 bases, leaving 8 bases between the germline ends. The CDR3 covers 14 residues.

This clonotype was observed a few times. This chain connects TRBV5-1 to TRBJ2-1, with TRBD2 matching 8 bases. The J segment lost 4 bases and the V segment lost 4 bases, leaving 13 bases of the junction unmatched. The germline V gene encodes CDR1 SGHRS and CDR2 YFSETQ. The CDR3 loop spans 17 amino acids. The CDR3 reads CASSPFPGGQSYNEQFF. In DNA form, the CDR3 reads TGCGCCAGCAGCCCGTTCCCGGGGGGGCAATCTTACAATGAGCAGTTCTTC.

The chain combines TRBV20-1 with TRBJ2-5, with D maybe TRBD2 (5 bases). The CDR3 contains 13 residues. Trimming removed 6 bases at V and 2 bases at J, with 13 bases between. The germline gives CDR1 DFQATT, CDR2 SNEGSKA (reference sequence). This CDR3 reads CSASKGGQETQYF. CDR3 DNA: TGCAGTGCCAGTAAAGGAGGTCAAGAGACCCAGTACTTC.

The chain combines TRBV5-1 with TRBJ2-6; D remains ambiguous. V shed 2 bases and J shed 2 bases, with 17 bases lying between them. This CDR3 is 18 amino acids long. Germline V lookup: CDR1 SGHRS, CDR2 YFSETQ. The CDR3 protein is CASSFYAHDHTGANVLTF. The DNA for the CDR3 is TGCGCCAGCAGCTTCTACGCTCACGACCATACTGGGGCCAACGTCCTGACTTTC.

In its sample, this clonotype was seen a few times. This chain joins TRBV6-5 and TRBJ1-6, with 8 bases that match TRBD1. V was clipped by 4 bases and J by 10 bases; unmatched bases: 12. CDR3 length equals 16 residues. Germline values: CDR1 MNHEY, CDR2 SVGAGI. The CDR3 region has the DNA TGTGCCAGCAGTTTAATATCGGACAGGGCCTACTCACCCCTCCACTTT. Translated, it gives CASSLISDRAYSPLHF.

The rearrangement links TRBV19 to TRBJ2-5; D might be TRBD1 or TRBD2, each matching 5 bases. The V end lost 5 bases, the J end lost 5 bases, and 21 bases lay between the germline ends. Germline loops: CDR1 LNHDA, CDR2 SQIVND (reference sequence). This CDR3 contains 16 residues. The CDR3 reads CASSVEGTARWETQYF. CDR3 DNA sequence: TGTGCCAGTAGTGTCGAGGGGACCGCAAGATGGGAGACCCAGTACTTC.

This clonotype was counted ten times or more. The chain joins TRBV29-1 to TRBJ2-6; no clear D gene. Between the trimmed V and J ends, which lost 3 bases and 0 bases, there was a span of 6 bases. Looked up from germline, CDR1 is SQVTM and CDR2 is ANQGSEA. This CDR3 comprises 14 residues. The CDR3 DNA is TGCAGCGTTGAGCACGGCTCTGGGGCCAACGTCCTGACTTTC. It specifies CSVEHGSGANVLTF. The variable domain in full, completed from reference TRBV29-1 and TRBJ2-6, reads SAVISQKPSRDICQRGTSLTIQCQVDSQVTMMFWYRQQPGQSLTLIATANQGSEATYESGFVIDKFPISRPNLTFSTLTVSNMSPEDSSIYLCSVEHGSGANVLTFGAGSRLTVL.

The table lists this clonotype with many counts. The chain recombines TRBV29-1 with TRBJ2-7, with 10 bases lining up with TRBD1. The CDR3 has 15 amino acids. Germline CDR1 is SQVTM and CDR2 is ANQGSEA. Germline trimming cut 4 bases from V and 2 bases from J; bases unmatched to any gene: 8. CDR3 protein: CSVVPGTGVAYEQYF. CDR3 DNA: TGCAGCGTTGTTCCGGGGACAGGGGTCGCCTACGAGCAGTACTTC.

This clonotype was observed many times. This chain links TRBV28 with TRBJ2-2; D could derive from TRBD1 or TRBD2 (5 bases each). CDR3 length equals 16 residues. Looked up from germline, CDR1 is MDHEN and CDR2 is SYDVKM. Trimming stripped 3 bases from V and 6 bases from J, with 17 bases between. The CDR3 nucleotides read TGTGCCAGCAGTTTCGAGCGGCCCACAGGACCCGGGGAGCTGTTTTTT. This translates into CASSFERPTGPGELFF.

This clonotype was recorded at least ten times. The chain links TRBV12-3 or TRBV12-4 to TRBJ2-1, with 12 bases lining up with TRBD2. Unmatched junction bases numbered 6, after V lost 6 bases and J lost 9 bases. The CDR3 runs to 14 residues. Here the CDR3 reads CASSLAGGRGEQFF. The CDR3 DNA reads TGTGCCAGCAGCCTAGCGGGGGGGCGCGGTGAGCAGTTCTTC.

This clonotype was recorded at least ten times. This rearrangement joins TRBV4-2 to TRBJ2-6; the D is unclear. The V gene's germline CDR1 is LGHNA and CDR2 YNFKEQ. Trimming removed 0 bases from V and 1 base from J, with 7 bases in between. The CDR3 covers 16 residues. The CDR3: CASSQDKESGANVLTF. In nucleotides, the CDR3 is TGTGCCAGCAGCCAAGATAAGGAGTCTGGGGCCAACGTCCTGACTTTC.